The following is a TCR beta chain sequence with its context. Its specificity is not known. Libraries were prepared by immunoSEQ multiplex PCR; TCRdb keeps only in-frame clonotypes and omits some of them. This table has over 70,000 clones, around 85% appearing once. V lost 3 bases and J lost 9, with 15 bases in between. The CDR3 runs to 14 residues. CDR1 and CDR2 (germline): PRHDT, FYEKMQ (reference sequence). The sample belongs to a study of T cell responses to AZD1222 COVID-19 vaccine. Study-level findings and limits: Females made up more of the donors, who were largely white British, and clonal diversity may have come out too low. Recipients of two AZD1222 doses showed rising Spike-specific TCR breadth and depth.

The chain uses TRBV13 and TRBJ1-5, with D perhaps TRBD1 (6 bases). This clonotype was obtained from an adult in good health. This sample comprised peripheral blood, obtained on day 0 of AZD1222 vaccination. Here the CDR3 DNA reads TGTGCCAGCAGCTTTGGGACACGCGGTGGGCCCCAGCATTTT. Translation: CASSFGTRGGPQHF.